This TCR beta chain was identified during a study of cytomegalovirus exposure and HLA in healthy donors. About the study: A later analysis reported the same platform for the roughly 110 validation repertoires and the approximately 700 first-cohort repertoires. Findings and caveats of the study: Through in vitro validation, three CMV-associated chains were shown to be specific for CMV antigens. Most observed TCR sequences were rare, whereas some public TCRs were detected in many donors. The study put 150 to 200 TCR beta chains on its list as cytomegalovirus-associated.

The V end lost 0 bases, the J end lost 7 bases, and 16 bases lay between the germline ends. There are 15 residues in the CDR3. Germline V lookup: CDR1 SGHDT, CDR2 YYEEEE. The protocol was immunoSEQ multiplex PCR, while the TCRdb copy is restricted to in-frame clones and leaves out a portion. The profile shows about 170,000 clones, roughly 96% of them singletons. Points on this clone: The antigen is undetermined.

The TCR comes from a woman aged 18-35 years in good health and CMV-seronegative. The sequenced material came from PBMCs. The chain joins TRBV5-6 to TRBJ1-2, with D perhaps TRBD1 (5 bases). DNA for the CDR3: TGTGCCAGCAGCTTGGACCCCTGGGGAAGGGGTGGCTACACCTTC. Translated, it gives CASSLDPWGRGGYTF.